Sequencing of this TCR beta chain was carried out in a study of blood T cells in healthy people across ages. Broader study findings: Diversity estimates from one million T cells were considered underestimates. Roughly linearly, TCR beta diversity per million T cells fell as age increased.

This clonotype was picked up many times. Its antigen remains unidentified. J gave up 3 bases and V 0 bases, and 6 bases lay outside the gene matches. CDR3 length equals 16 residues. Per the germline V gene, CDR1 is SGHRS and CDR2 is YFSETQ. Researchers report isolating at least 7 million PBMCs per sample. The amount of total RNA extracted per sample was at least 5.5 micrograms. Primers used in a second PCR of about 6 to 11 cycles were a sample-barcoded 5' primer and a J-beta primer mix. One entry per CDR3 protein, called by TCRdb with MiXCR from the 5' RACE reads. This table holds 1.4 million to 1.5 million distinct CDR3 sequences, about 40% found once.

The TCR originated in a woman aged 18-29 years in good health. Sequencing was carried out using blood. V usage is TRBV5-1 and J usage is TRBJ2-1; 7 nucleotides match TRBD2. CDR3 residues: CASSLAGGSNYNEQFF. The CDR3, as DNA: TGCGCCAGCAGCTTGGCGGGCGGGAGTAACTACAATGAGCAGTTCTTC.